This TCR beta chain appears in the sequencing data of a study of blood T cell repertoires in COVID-19. Sequenced by immunoSEQ multiplex PCR; TCRdb stores in-frame clones only, minus some. The sample holds some 110,000 clones; roughly 89% are singletons and the top ten take more than 4%. Germline loops: CDR1 LGHDT, CDR2 YNNKEL (reference sequence). The CDR3 is 16 amino acids. The V and J ends lost 2 bases and 1 base, in that order; junction bases with no gene match: 7. The chain combines TRBV3-1 (or the pseudogene TRBV3-2) with TRBJ2-7, with 8 bases matching TRBD2. This clonotype originated in a middle-aged man with acute or convalescent COVID-19. Sequences were obtained from peripheral blood. Here the CDR3 reads CASSQKAGEFSYEQYF. The CDR3 coding sequence is TGTGCCAGCAGCCAAAAAGCGGGGGAATTTTCCTACGAGCAGTACTTC.